This T cell receptor beta chain was found in a study of CD8 T cells in ankylosing spondylitis. TCRdb passed the 5' RACE reads through MiXCR, listing each CDR3 protein once. In the table there are some 240,000 distinct CDR3 sequences, 8.6% of which are singletons. This clonotype was seen only a few times. The antigen is not known. CDR3 size: 11 residues. Germline V lookup: CDR1 DFQATT, CDR2 SNEGSKA (reference sequence). V was clipped by 5 bases and J by 4 bases, with 8 bases between them. Findings and caveats of the study: As for the disease-linked clones, they showed a CD8+ phenotype and occurred at relatively low frequencies in peripheral blood.

The TCR comes from a male donor with ankylosing spondylitis or in good health (not recorded which). Material: blood, either unsorted or a sorted T cell fraction (not recorded which). The chain uses TRBV20-1 and TRBJ1-1; weak D call: TRBD1 (5 bases). The CDR3 DNA reads as TGCAGTGCTGTCGGGACCACTGAAGCTTTCTTT. This codes for CSAVGTTEAFF.